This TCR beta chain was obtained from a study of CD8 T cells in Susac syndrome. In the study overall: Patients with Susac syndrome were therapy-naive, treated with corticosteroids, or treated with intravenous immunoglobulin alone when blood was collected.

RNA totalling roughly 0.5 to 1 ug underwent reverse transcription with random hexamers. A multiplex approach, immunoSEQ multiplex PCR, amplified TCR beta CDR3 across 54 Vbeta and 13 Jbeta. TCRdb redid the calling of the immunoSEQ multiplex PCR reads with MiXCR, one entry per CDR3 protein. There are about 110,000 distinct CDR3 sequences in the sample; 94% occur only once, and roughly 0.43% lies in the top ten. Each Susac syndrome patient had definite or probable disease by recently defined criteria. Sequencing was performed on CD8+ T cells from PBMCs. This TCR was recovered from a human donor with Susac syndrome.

DNA for the CDR3: TGTGCCACCCAGGGGTCTGGCTACACCTTC. This codes for CATQGSGYTF. The chain links TRBV10-3 to TRBJ1-2, with D possibly being TRBD1 (6 bases). V shed 10 bases and J shed 7 bases, with 10 bases lying between them. The germline V gene has CDR1 ENHRY and CDR2 SYGVKD. The CDR3 contains 10 residues.